The clone carrying this T cell receptor (beta chain) occurred a few times. These data are taken from a study of neoadjuvant anti-PD-1 for oral cavity cancer. Whole-study context: Patients without progression got a fourth dose around day 43.

The time point here: after neoadjuvant nivolumab, at surgical resection. No culture or expansion preceded analysis of these blood cells. Libraries were prepared by immunoSEQ multiplex PCR; TCRdb keeps only in-frame clonotypes and omits some of them. The data contain more than 9,500 clones, roughly three fifths of them singletons. Trimming took 0 bases from V and 3 from J, leaving 15 bases between them. This CDR3 spans 17 amino acids. Per germline, CDR1 MNHNS and CDR2 SASEGT. The TCR sequence derives from a person between 40 and 85 years old with oral cavity squamous cell carcinoma. V gene TRBV6-1 combines with J gene TRBJ1-5, with a tentative D call TRBD1 (5 bases). Material: PBMCs, obtained after nivolumab (anti-PD-1) treatment. The chain's CDR3 is CASSEAKGHFLNQPQHF. In nucleotides, the CDR3 is TGTGCCAGCAGTGAAGCGAAAGGACACTTTCTCAATCAGCCCCAGCATTTT.